These 4 T cell receptor beta chains were all obtained from the same sample, sequenced in a study of blood T cell repertoires in COVID-19. Data came from immunoSEQ multiplex PCR; TCRdb stores just in-frame clones and leaves some out. The sample includes about 200,000 clones, approximately 80% of them seen just once. The sequenced sample was PBMCs or T cells enriched from blood (not recorded which). The receptor source for this set is a middle-aged man who had recovered from COVID-19.

V and J are TRBV28 and TRBJ2-1; 7 bases map to TRBD2. CDR3 length: 15 residues. Germline CDR1 reads MDHEN; CDR2 reads SYDVKM. The junction had 7 bases not matched to a gene; V was cut back by 3 bases and J by 5 bases. The CDR3 loop is CASSFLTSVHNEQFF. The CDR3 DNA follows: TGTGCCAGCAGTTTCTTAACTAGCGTTCACAATGAGCAGTTCTTC.

The chain couples TRBV5-4 to TRBJ2-1; D not certain. The CDR3 extends over 12 amino acids. Trimming pared 3 bases from V and 3 bases from J, leaving 4 bases between. Germline CDR1 SGHNT, CDR2 YYREEE (reference sequence). The CDR3 nucleotides read TGTGCCAGCAGCTACAACTACAATGAGCAGTTCTTC. Translating gives CASSYNYNEQFF.

The rearrangement links TRBV6-5 to TRBJ1-2, with D possibly being TRBD1 (6 bases). With 6 bases removed from V and 3 bases from J, the gap between germline ends came to 14 bases. The CDR3 is made up of 14 amino acids. From germline, CDR1 is MNHEY and CDR2 SVGAGI. The CDR3 nucleotides are TGTGCCAGCAGGAAACGAGGGGGAGACTATGGCTACACCTTC. This translates into CASRKRGGDYGYTF.

The V and J genes are TRBV30 and TRBJ1-5; TRBD1 aligns across 8 bases. J was trimmed by 7 bases and V by 7 bases; bases with no gene match: 6. CDR3 length: 12 amino acids. Germline V gene sequence: CDR1 GTSNPN, CDR2 SVGIG (reference sequence). Here the CDR3 DNA reads TGTGCCTCACAGGGGGAGGGCCAGCCCCAGCATTTT. Its protein is CASQGEGQPQHF.